The sequence of this T cell receptor beta chain was determined in a study of somatic mutations in cytotoxic T cells in rheumatoid arthritis. Turning to the study itself: A 30 ml EDTA sample of patient blood was drawn right after diagnosis, before any treatment. The researchers flow-sorted some T-cell populations stained with V beta antibodies and got nearly 100% purity, and these included V beta1+ cells sequenced for TCRB.

Method: immunoSEQ multiplex PCR; TCRdb's copy keeps in-frame clones and lacks some. The table has about 30,000 clones, 75% to 85% seen once. The CDR3 length is 15 residues. Germline CDR1 and CDR2: SGHKS and YYEKEE (reference sequence). The trim removed 4 bases at V and 3 bases at J, leaving 5 bases unmatched. The rearrangement links TRBV5-5 to TRBJ1-3; the match to TRBD1 covers 9 bases. The specimen was CD8+ T cells sorted from blood. The TCR comes from an adult with rheumatoid arthritis. As DNA, the CDR3 is TGTGCCAGCAGCGAACGGGACAGGGATGGAAACACCATATATTTT. Protein product: CASSERDRDGNTIYF.